What follows are 15 T cell receptor beta chains derived from one specimen sequenced in a study of T cells in Graves' hyperthyroidism and ophthalmopathy. TCR beta CDR3 regions were amplified from RNA. When the TCR CDR3 underwent first-round RT-PCR, the HTBI primer set was used. TCRdb fed the multiplex PCR reads into MiXCR, producing one record per CDR3 protein. The sample has 540,000 or so distinct CDR3 sequences, just over 45% seen once. Sequencing input: peripheral blood or thyroid tissue (not recorded which). These receptors were obtained from an adult woman with Graves' disease, either hyperthyroidism or ophthalmopathy (not recorded which).

This clonotype has a count of ten or more. The chain carries TRBV2 and TRBJ2-5; D perhaps matches TRBD2 (6 bases). The germline CDR1 and CDR2 sequences are SNHLY and FYNNEI. The V and J ends lost 8 bases and 5 bases respectively, with 27 bases between them. The CDR3 sequence is 17 residues long. CDR3 residues: CASRYGSGPIEGETQYF. DNA for the CDR3: TGTGCCAGCCGATACGGGAGCGGCCCCATCGAGGGGGAGACCCAGTACTTC.

This clonotype turned up a few times. The V and J genes are TRBV20-1 and TRBJ2-5, with D possibly being TRBD2 (7 bases). The V and J ends lost 0 bases and 9 bases respectively, with 17 bases between them. This CDR3 has 14 residues. CDR1 and CDR2 (germline): DFQATT, SNEGSKA (reference sequence). The CDR3 reads CSARDGGGGEAQYF. The DNA for the CDR3 is TGCAGTGCTAGAGATGGAGGAGGGGGGGAGGCCCAGTACTTC.

The rearrangement uses TRBV29-1 and TRBJ1-1, with a possible D match to TRBD1 (6 bases). CDR3 length: 13 residues. Trimming stripped 8 bases from V and 1 base from J, with 14 bases between. CDR1 and CDR2 (germline): SQVTM, ANQGSEA. The CDR3 DNA follows: TGCAGCAGCGTAGGACAGCCGAACACTGAAGCTTTCTTT. Protein: CSSVGQPNTEAFF.

The genes are TRBV10-2 and TRBJ1-1; no clear D gene. The CDR3 is 13 amino acids. V shed 1 base and J shed 11 bases, with 14 bases lying between them. Per the germline V gene, CDR1 is WSHSY and CDR2 is SAAADI. CDR3 coding DNA: TGCGCCAGCAGTGAGTTGATAGGCCTTGGGGCTTTCTTT. As protein: CASSELIGLGAFF.

The chain is built from TRBV11-2 and TRBJ1-5; maybe TRBD1 (5 bases). This CDR3 comprises 15 residues. CDR1 is SGHAT, CDR2 FQNNGV, per germline. Deletions cut 5 bases from V and 11 bases from J, with 22 bases between. This CDR3 reads CASSLMGLAQETQHF. DNA for the CDR3: TGTGCCAGCAGCCTAATGGGACTAGCCCAAGAGACCCAGCATTTT.

A single count supports this clonotype. The rearrangement joins TRBV7-9 to TRBJ1-1, with TRBD1 identical over 8 bases. With 5 bases clipped from V and 7 bases from J, the junction kept 6 bases outside the gene matches. CDR3 length: 13 amino acids. Germline lookup yields CDR1 SEHNR and CDR2 FQNEAQ (reference sequence). The CDR3 is CASSLRTGNEAFF. The DNA of the CDR3 is TGTGCCAGCAGCCTGAGGACAGGGAATGAAGCTTTCTTT. Combining the CDR3 with reference TRBV7-9 and TRBJ1-1 gives the whole variable domain DTGVSQNPRHKITKRGQNVTFRCDPISEHNRLYWYRQTLGQGPEFLTYFQNEAQLEKSRLLSDRFSAERPKGSFSTLEIQRTEQGDSAMYLCASSLRTGNEAFFGQGTRLTVV.

This clonotype has ten or more counts. This rearrangement joins TRBV7-8 to TRBJ1-5; no clear D gene. Trimming pared 7 bases from V and 0 bases from J, leaving 7 bases between. CDR3 length: 13 residues. CDR1 is SGHVS and CDR2 is FQNEAQ in the germline V gene. DNA for the CDR3: TGTGCCAGCAAACACTATAGCAATCAGCCCCAGCATTTT. Translating it yields CASKHYSNQPQHF.

This clonotype has more than one count but fewer than ten. J is TRBJ1-4 and V is TRBV14; 7 positions agree with TRBD1. This CDR3 contains 16 residues. Germline CDR1 SGHDN, CDR2 FVKESK. The trim removed 4 bases at V and 3 bases at J, leaving 8 bases unmatched. The CDR3: CASSPLGTASNEKLFF. CDR3 DNA: TGTGCCAGCAGCCCCCTAGGGACAGCATCTAATGAAAAACTGTTTTTT.

The chain combines TRBV29-1 with TRBJ1-2; a weak D match, TRBD1 (5 bases). Germline V gene lookup returns CDR1 SQVTM and CDR2 ANQGSEA. The V end lost 4 bases, the J end lost 0 bases, and 6 bases lay between the germline ends. CDR3 length equals 12 residues. The CDR3, as DNA: TGCAGCGTTGTGACAGCTAACTATGGCTACACCTTC. Encoded protein: CSVVTANYGYTF.

This clonotype was recorded many times. The V call is TRBV20-1, the J call TRBJ1-5; D is ambiguous. Germline V gene data show CDR1 as DFQATT and CDR2 as SNEGSKA (reference sequence). This CDR3 is built from 12 residues. V dropped 6 bases and J dropped 5 bases, with 11 bases sitting between them. CDR3 in amino acids: CSARLSDQPQHF. CDR3 bases: TGCAGTGCCCGCTTGTCCGATCAGCCCCAGCATTTT.

V and J are TRBV20-1 and TRBJ2-5, with D maybe TRBD2 (7 bases). V shed 3 bases and J shed 5 bases, with 13 bases lying between them. The CDR3 covers 13 residues. CDR1 and CDR2 from the germline V gene are DFQATT and SNEGSKA (reference sequence). CDR3 protein: CSASRGAGETQYF. For the CDR3, the DNA is TGCAGTGCTAGTCGGGGGGCGGGGGAGACCCAGTACTTC.

V and J are TRBV5-1 and TRBJ2-7; D possibly corresponds to TRBD2 (6 bases). The CDR3 sequence is 14 residues long. Trimming removed 4 bases at V and 3 bases at J, with 14 bases between. Germline CDR1 reads SGHRS; CDR2 reads YFSETQ. CDR3 region: CASSPYQGGYEQYF. For the CDR3, the DNA is TGCGCCAGCAGCCCATACCAGGGAGGCTACGAGCAGTACTTC.

This clonotype was recorded at least ten times. This sequence joins TRBV5-6 and TRBJ1-2, with 12 bases identical to TRBD1. The CDR3 is made up of 15 amino acids. Germline V lookup: CDR1 SGHDT, CDR2 YYEEEE. The J segment lost 8 bases and the V segment lost 4 bases, leaving 9 bases of the junction unmatched. The CDR3 DNA reads TGTGCCAGCAGCCCCGGGGACAGGGGGCTTGGAGGCTACACCTTC. It yields the protein CASSPGDRGLGGYTF.

This clonotype occurred a few times. The J gene is TRBJ1-2, the V gene TRBV7-2; possibly TRBD1 for D (6 bases). CDR1 and CDR2 from the germline V gene are SGHTA and FQGNSA. The V gene lost 7 bases and the J gene lost 8 bases, with 14 bases spanning the gap. CDR3 length: 12 amino acids. In DNA form, the CDR3 reads TGTGCCAGCAACTCCTACGGGGGCGGCTACACCTTC. This sequence encodes CASNSYGGGYTF.

Notes on this clonotype: The junction departs from germline at one end; a sequencing error may be responsible. The J gene is TRBJ1-5, the V gene TRBV5-1, with TRBD1 identical over 9 bases. This CDR3 comprises 15 residues. Germline loops: CDR1 SGHRS, CDR2 YFSETQ. The chain's CDR3 is CASSWGQGSNQPQHF. The CDR3 region has the DNA TGTGCCAGCAGTTGGGGACAGGGAAGCAATCAGCCCCAGCATTTT.